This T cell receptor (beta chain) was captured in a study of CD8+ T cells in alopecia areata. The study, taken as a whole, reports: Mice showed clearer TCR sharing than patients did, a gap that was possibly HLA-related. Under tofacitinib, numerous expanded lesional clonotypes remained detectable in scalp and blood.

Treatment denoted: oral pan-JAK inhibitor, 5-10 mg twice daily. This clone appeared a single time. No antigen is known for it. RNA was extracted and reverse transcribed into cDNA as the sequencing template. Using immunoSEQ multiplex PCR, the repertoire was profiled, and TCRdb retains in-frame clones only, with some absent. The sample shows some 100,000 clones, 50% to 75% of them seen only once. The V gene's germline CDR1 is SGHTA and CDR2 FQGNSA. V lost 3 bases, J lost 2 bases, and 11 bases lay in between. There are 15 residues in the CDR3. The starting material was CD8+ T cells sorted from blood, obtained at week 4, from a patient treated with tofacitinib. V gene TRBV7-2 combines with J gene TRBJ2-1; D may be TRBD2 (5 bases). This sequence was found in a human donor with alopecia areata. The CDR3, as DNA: TGTGCCAGCAGCTTGTATCCCGGGACCTACAATGAGCAGTTCTTC. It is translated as CASSLYPGTYNEQFF.